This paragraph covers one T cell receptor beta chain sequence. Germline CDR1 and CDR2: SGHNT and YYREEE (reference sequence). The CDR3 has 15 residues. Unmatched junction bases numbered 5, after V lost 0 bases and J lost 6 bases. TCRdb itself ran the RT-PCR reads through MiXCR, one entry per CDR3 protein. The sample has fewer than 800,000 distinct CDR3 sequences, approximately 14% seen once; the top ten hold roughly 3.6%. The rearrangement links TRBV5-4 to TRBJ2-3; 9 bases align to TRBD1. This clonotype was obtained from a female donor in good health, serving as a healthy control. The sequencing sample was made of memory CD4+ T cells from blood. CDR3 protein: CASSLVVTGGDTQYF. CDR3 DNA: TGTGCCAGCAGCTTGGTTGTGACAGGGGGTGATACGCAGTATTTT.